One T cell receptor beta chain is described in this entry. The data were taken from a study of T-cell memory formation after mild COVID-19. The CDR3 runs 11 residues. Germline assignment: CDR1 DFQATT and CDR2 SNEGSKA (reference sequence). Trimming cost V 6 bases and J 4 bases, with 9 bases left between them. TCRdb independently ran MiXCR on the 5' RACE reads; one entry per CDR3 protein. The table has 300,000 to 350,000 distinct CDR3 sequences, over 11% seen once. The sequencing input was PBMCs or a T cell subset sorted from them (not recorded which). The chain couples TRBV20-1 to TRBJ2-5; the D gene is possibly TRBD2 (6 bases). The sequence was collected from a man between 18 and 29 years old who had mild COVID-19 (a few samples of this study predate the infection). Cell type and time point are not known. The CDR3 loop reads CSAGLLETQYF. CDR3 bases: TGCAGTGCCGGACTACTAGAGACCCAGTACTTC.